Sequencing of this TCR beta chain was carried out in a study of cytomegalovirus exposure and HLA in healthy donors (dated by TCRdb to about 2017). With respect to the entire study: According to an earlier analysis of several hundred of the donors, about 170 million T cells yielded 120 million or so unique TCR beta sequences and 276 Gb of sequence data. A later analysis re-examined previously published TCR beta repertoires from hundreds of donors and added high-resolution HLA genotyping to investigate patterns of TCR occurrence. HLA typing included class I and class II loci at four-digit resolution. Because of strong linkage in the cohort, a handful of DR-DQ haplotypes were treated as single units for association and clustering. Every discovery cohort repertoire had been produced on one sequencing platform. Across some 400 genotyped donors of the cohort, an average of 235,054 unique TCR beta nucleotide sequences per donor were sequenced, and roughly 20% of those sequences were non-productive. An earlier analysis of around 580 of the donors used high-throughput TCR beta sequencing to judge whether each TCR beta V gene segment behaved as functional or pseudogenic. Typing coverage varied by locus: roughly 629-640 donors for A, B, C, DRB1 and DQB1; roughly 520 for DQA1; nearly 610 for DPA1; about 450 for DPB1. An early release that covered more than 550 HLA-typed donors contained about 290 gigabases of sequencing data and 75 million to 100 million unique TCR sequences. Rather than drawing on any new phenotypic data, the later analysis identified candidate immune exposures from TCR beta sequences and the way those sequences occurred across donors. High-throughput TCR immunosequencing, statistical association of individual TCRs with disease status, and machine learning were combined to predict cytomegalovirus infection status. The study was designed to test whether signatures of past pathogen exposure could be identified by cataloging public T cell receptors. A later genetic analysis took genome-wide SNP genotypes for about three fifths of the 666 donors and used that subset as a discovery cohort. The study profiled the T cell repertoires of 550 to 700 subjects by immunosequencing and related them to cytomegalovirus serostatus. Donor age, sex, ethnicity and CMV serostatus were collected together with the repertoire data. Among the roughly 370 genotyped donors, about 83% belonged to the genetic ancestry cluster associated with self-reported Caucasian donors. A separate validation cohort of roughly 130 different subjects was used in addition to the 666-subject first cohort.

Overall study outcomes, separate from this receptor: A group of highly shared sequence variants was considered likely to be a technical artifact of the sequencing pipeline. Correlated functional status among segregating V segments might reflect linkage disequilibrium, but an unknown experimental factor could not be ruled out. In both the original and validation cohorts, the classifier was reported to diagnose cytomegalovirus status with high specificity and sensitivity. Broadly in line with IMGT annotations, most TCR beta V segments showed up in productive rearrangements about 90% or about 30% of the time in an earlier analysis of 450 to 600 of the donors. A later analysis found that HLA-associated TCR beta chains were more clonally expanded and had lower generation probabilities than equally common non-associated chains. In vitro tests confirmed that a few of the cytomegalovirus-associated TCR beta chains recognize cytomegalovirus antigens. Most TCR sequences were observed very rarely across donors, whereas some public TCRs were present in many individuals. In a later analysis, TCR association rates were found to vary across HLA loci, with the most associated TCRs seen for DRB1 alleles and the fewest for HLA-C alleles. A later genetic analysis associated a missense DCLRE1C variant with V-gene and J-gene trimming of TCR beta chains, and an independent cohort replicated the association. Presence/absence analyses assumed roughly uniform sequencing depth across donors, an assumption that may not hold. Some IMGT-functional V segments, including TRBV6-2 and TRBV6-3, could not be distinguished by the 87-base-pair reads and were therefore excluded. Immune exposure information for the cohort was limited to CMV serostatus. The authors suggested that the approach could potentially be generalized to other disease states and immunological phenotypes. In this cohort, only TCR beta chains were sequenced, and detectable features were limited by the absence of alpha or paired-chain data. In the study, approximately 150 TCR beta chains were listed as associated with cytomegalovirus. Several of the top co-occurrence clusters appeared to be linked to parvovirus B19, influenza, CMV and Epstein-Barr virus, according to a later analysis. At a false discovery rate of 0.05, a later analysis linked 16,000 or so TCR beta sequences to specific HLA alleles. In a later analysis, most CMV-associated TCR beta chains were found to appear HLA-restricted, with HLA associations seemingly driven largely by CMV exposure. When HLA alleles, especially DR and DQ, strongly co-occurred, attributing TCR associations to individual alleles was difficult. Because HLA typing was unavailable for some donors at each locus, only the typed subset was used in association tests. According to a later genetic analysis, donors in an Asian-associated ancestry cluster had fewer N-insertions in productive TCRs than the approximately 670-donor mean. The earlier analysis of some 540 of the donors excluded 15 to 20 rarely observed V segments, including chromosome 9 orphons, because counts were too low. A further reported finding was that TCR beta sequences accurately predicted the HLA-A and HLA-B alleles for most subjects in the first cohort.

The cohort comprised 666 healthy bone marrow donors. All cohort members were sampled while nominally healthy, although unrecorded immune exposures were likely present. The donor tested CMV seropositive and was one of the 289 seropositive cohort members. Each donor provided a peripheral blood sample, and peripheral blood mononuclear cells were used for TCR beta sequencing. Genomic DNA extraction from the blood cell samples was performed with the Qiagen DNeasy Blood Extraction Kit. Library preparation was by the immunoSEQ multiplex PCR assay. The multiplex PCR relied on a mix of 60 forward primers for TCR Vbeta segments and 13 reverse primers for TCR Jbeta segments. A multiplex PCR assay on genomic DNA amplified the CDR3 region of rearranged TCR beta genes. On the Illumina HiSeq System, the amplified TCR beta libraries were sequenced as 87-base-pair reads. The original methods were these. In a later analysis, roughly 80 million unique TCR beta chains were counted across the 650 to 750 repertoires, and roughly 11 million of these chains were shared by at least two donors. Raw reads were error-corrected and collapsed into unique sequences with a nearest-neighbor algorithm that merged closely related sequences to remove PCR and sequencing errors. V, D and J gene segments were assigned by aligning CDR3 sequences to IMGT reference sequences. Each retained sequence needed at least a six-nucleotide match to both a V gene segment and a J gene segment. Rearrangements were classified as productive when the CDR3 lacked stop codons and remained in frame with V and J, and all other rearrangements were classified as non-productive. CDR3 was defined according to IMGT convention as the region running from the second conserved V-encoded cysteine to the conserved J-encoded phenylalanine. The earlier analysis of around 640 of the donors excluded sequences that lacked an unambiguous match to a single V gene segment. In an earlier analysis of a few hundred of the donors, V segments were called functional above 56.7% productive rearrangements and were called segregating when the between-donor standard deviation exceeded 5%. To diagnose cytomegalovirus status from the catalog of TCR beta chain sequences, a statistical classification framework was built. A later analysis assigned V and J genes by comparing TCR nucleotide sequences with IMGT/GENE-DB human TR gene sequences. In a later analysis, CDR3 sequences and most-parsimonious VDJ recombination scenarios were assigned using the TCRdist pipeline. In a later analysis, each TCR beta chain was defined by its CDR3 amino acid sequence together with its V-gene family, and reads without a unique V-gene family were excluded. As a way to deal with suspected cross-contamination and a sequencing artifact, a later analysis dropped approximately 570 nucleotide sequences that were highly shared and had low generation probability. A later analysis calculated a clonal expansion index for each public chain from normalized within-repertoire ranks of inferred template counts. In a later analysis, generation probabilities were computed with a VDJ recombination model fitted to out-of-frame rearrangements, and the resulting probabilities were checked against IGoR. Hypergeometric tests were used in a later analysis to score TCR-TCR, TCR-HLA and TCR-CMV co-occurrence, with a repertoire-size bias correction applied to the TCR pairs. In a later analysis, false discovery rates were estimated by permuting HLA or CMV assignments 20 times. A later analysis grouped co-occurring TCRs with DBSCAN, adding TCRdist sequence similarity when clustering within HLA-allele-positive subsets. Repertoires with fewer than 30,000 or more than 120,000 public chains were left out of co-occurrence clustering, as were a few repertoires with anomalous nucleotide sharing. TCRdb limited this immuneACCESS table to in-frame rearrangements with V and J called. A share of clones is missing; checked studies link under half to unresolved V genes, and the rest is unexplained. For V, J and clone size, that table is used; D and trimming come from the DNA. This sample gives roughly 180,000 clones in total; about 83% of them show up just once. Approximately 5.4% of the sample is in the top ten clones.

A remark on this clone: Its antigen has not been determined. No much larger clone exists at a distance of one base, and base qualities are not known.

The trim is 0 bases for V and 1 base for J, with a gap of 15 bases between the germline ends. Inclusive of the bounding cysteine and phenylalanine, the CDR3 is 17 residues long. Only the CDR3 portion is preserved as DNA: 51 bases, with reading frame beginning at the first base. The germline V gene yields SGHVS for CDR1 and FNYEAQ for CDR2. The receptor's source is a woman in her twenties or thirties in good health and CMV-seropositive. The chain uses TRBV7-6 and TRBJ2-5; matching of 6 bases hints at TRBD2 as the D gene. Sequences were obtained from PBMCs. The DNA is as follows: TGTGCCAGCAGCTTAGCGGAGGGTTTCTTAACCCAAGAGACCCAGTACTTC. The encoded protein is CASSLAEGFLTQETQYF.